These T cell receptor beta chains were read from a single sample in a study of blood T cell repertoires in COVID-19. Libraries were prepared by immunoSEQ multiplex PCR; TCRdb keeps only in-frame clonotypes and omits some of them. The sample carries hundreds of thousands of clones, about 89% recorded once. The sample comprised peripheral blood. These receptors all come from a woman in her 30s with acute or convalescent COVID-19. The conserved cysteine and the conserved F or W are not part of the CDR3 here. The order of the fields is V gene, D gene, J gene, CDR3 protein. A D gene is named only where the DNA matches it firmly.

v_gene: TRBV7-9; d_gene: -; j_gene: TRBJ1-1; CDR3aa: ASSAAQGIVNTEAF
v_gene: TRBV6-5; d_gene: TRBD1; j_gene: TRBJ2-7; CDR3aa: ASRTWDRLSYEQY
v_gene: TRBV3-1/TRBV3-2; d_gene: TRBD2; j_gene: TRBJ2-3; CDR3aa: ASSYTSGGAPDTQY
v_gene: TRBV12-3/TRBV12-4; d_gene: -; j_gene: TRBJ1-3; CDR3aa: ATQGLGNTIY
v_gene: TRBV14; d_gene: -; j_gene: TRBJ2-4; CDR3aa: ASSQETLANPRKNIQY
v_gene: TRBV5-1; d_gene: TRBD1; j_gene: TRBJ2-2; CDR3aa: ASSLQKTGSYTGELF
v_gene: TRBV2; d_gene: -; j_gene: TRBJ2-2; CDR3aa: ASSTRTVTGELF
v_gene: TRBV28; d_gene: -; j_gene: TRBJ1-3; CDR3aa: ASMNGHRAPGNTIY
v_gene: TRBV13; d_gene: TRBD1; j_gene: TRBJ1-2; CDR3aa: ASSSQTPGQGRGHGYT
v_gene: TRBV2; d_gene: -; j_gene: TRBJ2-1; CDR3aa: ASSEITGYNEQF
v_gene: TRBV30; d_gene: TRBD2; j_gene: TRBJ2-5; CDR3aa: AWNVAGGAGETQY
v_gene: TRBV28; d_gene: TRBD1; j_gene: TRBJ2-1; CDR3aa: ASALPRPGQGYLSQF
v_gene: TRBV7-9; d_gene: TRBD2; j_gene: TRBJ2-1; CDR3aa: ASSLRASGGKRGEQF
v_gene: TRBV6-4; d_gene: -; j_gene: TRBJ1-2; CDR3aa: ASSEAGKGYGYT
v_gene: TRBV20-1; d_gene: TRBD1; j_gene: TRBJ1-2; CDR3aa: SASAGQGYGYT
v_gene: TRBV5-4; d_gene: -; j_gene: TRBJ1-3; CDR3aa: ASSSQGNTIY
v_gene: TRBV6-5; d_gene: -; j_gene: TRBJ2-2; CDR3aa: ASRSTNTGELF
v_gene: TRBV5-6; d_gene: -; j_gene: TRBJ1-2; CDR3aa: ASSFARDYGYT
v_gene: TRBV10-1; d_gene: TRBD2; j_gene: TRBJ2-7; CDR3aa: ASSDPGLAGDEQY
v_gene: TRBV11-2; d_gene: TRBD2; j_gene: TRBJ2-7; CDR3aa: ASSIGLAGGPGDEQY
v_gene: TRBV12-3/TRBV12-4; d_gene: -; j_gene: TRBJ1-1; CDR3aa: ASRDSLPTEAF
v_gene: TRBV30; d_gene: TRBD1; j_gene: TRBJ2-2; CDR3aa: AWGTVNTGELF
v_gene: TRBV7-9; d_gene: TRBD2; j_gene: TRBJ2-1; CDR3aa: ASSPPVRTSGFYNEQF
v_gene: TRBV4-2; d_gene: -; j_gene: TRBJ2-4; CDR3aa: ASSQDLGGASPLKTY
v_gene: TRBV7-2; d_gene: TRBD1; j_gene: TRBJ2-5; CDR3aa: ASSLVGTGVETQY
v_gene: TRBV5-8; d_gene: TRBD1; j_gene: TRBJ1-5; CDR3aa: ASSLGDRDNQPQH
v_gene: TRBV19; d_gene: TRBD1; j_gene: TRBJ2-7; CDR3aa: ASSQQGPSYEQY
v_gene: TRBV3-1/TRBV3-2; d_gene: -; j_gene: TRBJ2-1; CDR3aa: ASSQDSRTEQF
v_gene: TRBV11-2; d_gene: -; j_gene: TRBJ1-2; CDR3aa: ASSLAVGRTNYGYT
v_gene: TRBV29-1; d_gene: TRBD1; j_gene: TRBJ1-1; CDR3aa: SVGTGGNTEAF
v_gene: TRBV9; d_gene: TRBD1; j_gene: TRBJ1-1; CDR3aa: ASSATTGPTEAF
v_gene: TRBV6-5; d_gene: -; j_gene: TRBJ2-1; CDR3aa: ASTTSSYNEQF
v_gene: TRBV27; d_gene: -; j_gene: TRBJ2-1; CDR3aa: ASSFPAGNEQF
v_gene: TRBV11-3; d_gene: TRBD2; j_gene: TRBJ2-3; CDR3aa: ASSLVWGTSGGNTQY
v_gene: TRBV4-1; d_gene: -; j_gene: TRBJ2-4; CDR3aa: ASSQEGGKSKNIQY
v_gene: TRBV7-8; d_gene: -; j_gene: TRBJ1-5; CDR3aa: ASSLALLGNQPQH
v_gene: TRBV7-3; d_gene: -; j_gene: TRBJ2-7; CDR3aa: ASAVKGRSSYEQY
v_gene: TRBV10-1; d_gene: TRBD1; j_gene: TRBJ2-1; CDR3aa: ASSESDRAKDEQF
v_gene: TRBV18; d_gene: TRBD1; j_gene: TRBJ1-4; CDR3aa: ASSRNQGQGEKLF
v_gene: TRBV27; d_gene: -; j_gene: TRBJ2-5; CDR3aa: ASSLSAGTEETQY
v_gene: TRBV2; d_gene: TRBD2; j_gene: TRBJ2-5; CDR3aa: ASGQLAGGLETQY
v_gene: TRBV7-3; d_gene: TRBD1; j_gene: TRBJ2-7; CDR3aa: ASSLPQDRDISYEQY
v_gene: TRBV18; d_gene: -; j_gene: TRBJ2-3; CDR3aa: ASSPFRGGTDTQY
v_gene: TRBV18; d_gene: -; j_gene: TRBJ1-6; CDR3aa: ASSLSMMRSNSPLH
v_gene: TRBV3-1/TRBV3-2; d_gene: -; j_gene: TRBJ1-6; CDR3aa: ASSLLEENSPLH
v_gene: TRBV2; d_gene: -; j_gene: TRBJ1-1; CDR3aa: ASLGRIGMNTEAF